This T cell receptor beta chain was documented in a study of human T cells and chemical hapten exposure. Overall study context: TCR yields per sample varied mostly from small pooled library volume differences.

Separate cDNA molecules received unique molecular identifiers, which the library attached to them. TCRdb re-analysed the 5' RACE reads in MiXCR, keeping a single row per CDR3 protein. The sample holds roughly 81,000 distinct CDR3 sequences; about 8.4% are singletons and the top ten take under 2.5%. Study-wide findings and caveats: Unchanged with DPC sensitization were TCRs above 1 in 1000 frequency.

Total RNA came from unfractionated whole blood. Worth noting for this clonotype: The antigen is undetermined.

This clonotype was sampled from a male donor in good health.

The CDR3 region has the DNA TGTGCCAGCAGCTCAGGGACAACAGAGACCCAGTACTTC. Translation gives CASSSGTTETQYF. The chain carries TRBV7-9 and TRBJ2-5; a weak D match, TRBD1 (6 bases). Germline V lookup: CDR1 SEHNR, CDR2 FQNEAQ (reference sequence). The CDR3 runs to 13 residues. With 4 bases removed from V and 4 bases from J, the gap between germline ends came to 10 bases.